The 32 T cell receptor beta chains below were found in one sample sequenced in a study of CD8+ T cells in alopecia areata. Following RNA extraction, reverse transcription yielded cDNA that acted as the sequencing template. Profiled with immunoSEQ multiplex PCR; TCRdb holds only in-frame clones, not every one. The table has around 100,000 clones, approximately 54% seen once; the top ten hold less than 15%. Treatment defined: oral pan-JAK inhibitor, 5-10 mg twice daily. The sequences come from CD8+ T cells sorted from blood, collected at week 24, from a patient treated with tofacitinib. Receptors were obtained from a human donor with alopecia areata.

The CDR3 here is CASSYTPGGHTEAFF. As DNA, the CDR3 is TGTGCCAGCAGCTATACCCCGGGTGGTCACACTGAAGCTTTCTTT. V is TRBV7-9 and J is TRBJ1-1; no reliable D call. This CDR3 contains 15 residues. V was clipped by 4 bases and J by 3 bases, with 15 bases between them. CDR1 is SEHNR, CDR2 FQNEAQ, per germline (reference sequence).

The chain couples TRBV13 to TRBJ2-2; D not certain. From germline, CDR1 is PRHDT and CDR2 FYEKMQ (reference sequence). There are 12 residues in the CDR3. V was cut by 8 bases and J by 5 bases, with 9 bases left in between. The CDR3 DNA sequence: TGTGCCAGCTCCGCAGCTACCGGGGAGCTGTTTTTT. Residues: CASSAATGELFF.

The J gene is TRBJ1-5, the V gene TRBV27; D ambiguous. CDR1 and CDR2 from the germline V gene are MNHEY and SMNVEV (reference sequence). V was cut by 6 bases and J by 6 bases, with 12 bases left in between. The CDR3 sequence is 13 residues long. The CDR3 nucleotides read TGTGCCAGCAGCCCTGACGCTTTTCAGCCCCAGCATTTT. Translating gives CASSPDAFQPQHF.

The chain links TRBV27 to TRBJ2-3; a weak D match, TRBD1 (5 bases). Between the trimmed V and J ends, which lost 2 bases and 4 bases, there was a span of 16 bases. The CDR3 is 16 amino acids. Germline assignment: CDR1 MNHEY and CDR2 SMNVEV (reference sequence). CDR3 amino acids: CASSLRGKQGPDTQYF. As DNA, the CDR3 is TGTGCCAGCAGTTTAAGGGGCAAGCAAGGCCCAGATACGCAGTATTTT.

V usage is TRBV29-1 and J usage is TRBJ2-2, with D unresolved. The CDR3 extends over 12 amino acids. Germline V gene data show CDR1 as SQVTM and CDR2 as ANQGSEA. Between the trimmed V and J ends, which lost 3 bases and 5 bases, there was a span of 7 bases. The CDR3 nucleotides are TGCAGCGTTGAGGGTGCTACCGGGGAGCTGTTTTTT. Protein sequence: CSVEGATGELFF.

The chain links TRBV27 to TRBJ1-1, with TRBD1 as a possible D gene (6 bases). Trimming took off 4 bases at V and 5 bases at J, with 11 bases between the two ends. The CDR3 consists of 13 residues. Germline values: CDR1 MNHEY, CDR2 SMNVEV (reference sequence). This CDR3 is CASSWGGGTEAFF. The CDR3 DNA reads TGTGCCAGCAGTTGGGGGGGCGGGACTGAAGCTTTCTTT.

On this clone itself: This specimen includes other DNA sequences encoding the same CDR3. The CDR3 spells CASSIRDTNQPQHF. The CDR3 nucleotides are TGTGCCAGTAGTATCCGGGACACAAATCAGCCCCAGCATTTT. V and J are TRBV19 and TRBJ1-5; possible D gene TRBD1, 6 bases. CDR1 and CDR2 (germline): LNHDA, SQIVND (reference sequence). The CDR3 is made up of 14 amino acids. Deletions cut 3 bases from V and 4 bases from J, with 10 bases between. Filled out from reference TRBV19 and TRBJ1-5, the complete variable domain reads DGGITQSPKYLFRKEGQNVTLSCEQNLNHDAMYWYRQDPGQGLRLIYYSQIVNDFQKGDIAEGYSVSREKKESFPLTVTSAQKNPTAFYLCASSIRDTNQPQHFGDGTRLSIL.

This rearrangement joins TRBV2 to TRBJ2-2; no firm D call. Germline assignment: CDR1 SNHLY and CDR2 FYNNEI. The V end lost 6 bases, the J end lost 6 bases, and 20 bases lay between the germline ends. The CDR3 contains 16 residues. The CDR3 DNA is TGTGCCAGCAGCGTTAATCGGATGCTACCGGCCGGGGAGCTGTTTTTT. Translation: CASSVNRMLPAGELFF.

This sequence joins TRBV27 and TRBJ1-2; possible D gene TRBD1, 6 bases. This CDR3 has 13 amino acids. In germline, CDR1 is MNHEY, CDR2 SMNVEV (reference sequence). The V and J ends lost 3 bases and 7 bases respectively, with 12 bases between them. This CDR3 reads CASSFSGGSGYTF. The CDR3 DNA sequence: TGTGCCAGCAGTTTCTCCGGGGGCTCTGGCTACACCTTC.

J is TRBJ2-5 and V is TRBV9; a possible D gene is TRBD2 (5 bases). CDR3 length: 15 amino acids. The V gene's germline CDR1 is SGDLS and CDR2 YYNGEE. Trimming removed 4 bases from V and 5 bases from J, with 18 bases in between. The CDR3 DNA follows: TGTGCCAGCAGCCCAGAGGGCAGTCAAGAGGAGACCCAGTACTTC. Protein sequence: CASSPEGSQEETQYF.

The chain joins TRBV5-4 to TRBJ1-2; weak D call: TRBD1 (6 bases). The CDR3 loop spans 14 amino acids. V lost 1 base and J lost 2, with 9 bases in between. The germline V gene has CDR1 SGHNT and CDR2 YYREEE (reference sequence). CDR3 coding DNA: TGTGCCAGCAGCTTGAGGCAGGGGAACTATGGCTACACCTTC. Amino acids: CASSLRQGNYGYTF. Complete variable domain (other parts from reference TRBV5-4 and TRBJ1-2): ETGVTQSPTHLIKTRGQQVTLRCSSQSGHNTVSWYQQALGQGPQFIFQYYREEENGRGNFPPRFSGLQFPNYSSELNVNALELDDSALYLCASSLRQGNYGYTFGSGTRLTVV.

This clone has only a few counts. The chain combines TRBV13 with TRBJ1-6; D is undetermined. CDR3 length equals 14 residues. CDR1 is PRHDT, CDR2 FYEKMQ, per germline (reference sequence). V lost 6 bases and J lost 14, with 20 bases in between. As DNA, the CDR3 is TGTGCCAGCAGTTCTCGGCAGGCCACTGCGGCCCTCCACTTT. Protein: CASSSRQATAALHF.

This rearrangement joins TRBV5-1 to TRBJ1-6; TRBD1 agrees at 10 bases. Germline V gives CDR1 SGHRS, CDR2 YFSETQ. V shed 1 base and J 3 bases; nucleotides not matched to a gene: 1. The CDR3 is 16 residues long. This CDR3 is CASSLRTGGYNSPLHF. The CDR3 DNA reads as TGCGCCAGCAGCTTGAGGACAGGGGGCTATAATTCACCCCTCCACTTT.

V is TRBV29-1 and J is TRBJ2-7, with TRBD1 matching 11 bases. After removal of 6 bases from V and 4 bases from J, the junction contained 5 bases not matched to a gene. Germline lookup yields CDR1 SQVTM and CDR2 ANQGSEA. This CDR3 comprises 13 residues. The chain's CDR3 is CSVPGQGVYEQYF. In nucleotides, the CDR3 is TGCAGCGTCCCGGGACAGGGGGTTTACGAGCAGTACTTC.

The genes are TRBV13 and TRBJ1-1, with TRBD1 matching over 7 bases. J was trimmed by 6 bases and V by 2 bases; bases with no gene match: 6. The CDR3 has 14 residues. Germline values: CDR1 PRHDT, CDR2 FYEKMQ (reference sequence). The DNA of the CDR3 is TGTGCCAGCAGCTTAAACAGGGGAACTGCTGAAGCTTTCTTT. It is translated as CASSLNRGTAEAFF.

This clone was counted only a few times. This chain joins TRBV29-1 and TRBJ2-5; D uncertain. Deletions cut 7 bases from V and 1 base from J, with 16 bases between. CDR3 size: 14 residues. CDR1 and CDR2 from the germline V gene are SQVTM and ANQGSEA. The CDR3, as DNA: TGCAGCGCCTACCCCCGGGCATTCCAAGAGACCCAGTACTTC. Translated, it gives CSAYPRAFQETQYF.

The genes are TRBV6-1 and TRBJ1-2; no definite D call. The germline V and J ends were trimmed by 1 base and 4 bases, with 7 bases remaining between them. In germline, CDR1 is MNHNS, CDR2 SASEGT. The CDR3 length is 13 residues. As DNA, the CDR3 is TGTGCCAGCAGTGAAGGTCCGATCTATGGCTACACCTTC. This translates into CASSEGPIYGYTF.

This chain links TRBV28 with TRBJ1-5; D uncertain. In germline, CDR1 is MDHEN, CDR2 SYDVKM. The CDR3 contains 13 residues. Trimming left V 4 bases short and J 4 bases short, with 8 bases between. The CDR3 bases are TGTGCCAGCAGTTCCTCCTGGAATCAGCCCCAGCATTTT. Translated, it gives CASSSSWNQPQHF. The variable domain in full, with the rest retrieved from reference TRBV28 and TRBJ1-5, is DVKVTQSSRYLVKRTGEKVFLECVQDMDHENMFWYRQDPGLGLRLIYFSYDVKMKEKGDIPEGYSVSREKKERFSLILESASTNQTSMYLCASSSSWNQPQHFGDGTRLSIL.

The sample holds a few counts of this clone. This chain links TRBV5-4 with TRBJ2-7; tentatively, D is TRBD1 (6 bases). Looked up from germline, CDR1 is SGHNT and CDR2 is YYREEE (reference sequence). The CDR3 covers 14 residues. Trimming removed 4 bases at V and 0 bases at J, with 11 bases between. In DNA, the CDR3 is TGTGCCAGCAGCGTTGGACAGAGCTCCTACGAGCAGTACTTC. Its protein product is CASSVGQSSYEQYF.

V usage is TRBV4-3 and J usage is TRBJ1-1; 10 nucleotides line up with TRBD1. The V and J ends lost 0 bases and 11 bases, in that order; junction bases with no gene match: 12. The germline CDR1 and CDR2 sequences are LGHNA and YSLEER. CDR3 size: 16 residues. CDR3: CASSQDKGTGALVAFF. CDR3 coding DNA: TGCGCCAGCAGCCAAGATAAGGGGACAGGGGCGCTGGTTGCTTTCTTT.

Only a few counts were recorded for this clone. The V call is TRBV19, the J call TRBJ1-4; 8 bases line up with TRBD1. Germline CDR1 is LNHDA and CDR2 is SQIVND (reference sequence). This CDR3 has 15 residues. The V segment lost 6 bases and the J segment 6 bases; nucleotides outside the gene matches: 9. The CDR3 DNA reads TGTGCCAGTAGGGCCCGACAGGGGCGGGATGAAAAACTGTTTTTT. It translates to CASRARQGRDEKLFF. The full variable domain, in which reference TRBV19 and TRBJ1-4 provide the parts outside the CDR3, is DGGITQSPKYLFRKEGQNVTLSCEQNLNHDAMYWYRQDPGQGLRLIYYSQIVNDFQKGDIAEGYSVSREKKESFPLTVTSAQKNPTAFYLCASRARQGRDEKLFFGSGTQLSVL.

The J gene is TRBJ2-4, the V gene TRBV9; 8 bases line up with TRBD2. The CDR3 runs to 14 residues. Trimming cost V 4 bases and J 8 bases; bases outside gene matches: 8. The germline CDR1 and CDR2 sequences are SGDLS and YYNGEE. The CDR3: CASSPRPGRDIQYF. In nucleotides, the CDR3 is TGTGCCAGCAGCCCCCGGCCCGGGAGGGACATTCAGTACTTC.

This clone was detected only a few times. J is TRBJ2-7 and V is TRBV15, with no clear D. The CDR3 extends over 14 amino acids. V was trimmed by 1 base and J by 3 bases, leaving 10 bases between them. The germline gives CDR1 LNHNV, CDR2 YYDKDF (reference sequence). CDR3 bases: TGTGCCACCAGCAGAGCTGACCTGCACTACGAGCAGTACTTC. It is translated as CATSRADLHYEQYF. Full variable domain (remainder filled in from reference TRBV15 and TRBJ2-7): DAMVIQNPRYQVTQFGKPVTLSCSQTLNHNVMYWYQQKSSQAPKLLFHYYDKDFNNEADTPDNFQSRRPNTSFCFLDIRSPGLGDTAMYLCATSRADLHYEQYFGPGTRLTVT.

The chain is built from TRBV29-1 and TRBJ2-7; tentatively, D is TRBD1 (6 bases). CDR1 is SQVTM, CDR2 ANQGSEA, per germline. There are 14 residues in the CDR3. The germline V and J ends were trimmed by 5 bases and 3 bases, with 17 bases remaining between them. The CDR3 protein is CSVSSTGDHYEQYF. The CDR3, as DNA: TGCAGCGTTAGCTCGACAGGTGATCACTACGAGCAGTACTTC.

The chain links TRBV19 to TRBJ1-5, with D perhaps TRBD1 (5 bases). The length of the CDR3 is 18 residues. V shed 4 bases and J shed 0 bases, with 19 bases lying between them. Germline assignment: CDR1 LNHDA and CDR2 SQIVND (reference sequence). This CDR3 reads CASSTSPGTDYSNQPQHF. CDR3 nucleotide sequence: TGTGCCAGTAGTACCTCCCCCGGGACCGACTATAGCAATCAGCCCCAGCATTTT.

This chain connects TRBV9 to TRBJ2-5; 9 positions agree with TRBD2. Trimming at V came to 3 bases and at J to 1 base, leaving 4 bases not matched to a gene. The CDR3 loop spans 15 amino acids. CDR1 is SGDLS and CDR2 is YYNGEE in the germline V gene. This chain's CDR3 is CASSATSGPQETQYF. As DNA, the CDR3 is TGTGCCAGCAGCGCTACTAGCGGGCCCCAAGAGACCCAGTACTTC.

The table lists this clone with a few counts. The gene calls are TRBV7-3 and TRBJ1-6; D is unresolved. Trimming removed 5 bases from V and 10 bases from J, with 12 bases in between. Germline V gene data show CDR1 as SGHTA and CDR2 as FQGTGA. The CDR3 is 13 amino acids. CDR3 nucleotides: TGTGCCAGCAGCCCCGACGGTGGGTCACCCCTCCACTTT. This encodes CASSPDGGSPLHF.

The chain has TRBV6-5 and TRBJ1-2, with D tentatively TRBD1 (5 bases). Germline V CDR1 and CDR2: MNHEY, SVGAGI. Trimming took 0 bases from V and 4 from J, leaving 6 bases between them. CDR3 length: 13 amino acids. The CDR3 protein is CASSYSTVYGYTF. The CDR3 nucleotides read TGTGCCAGCAGTTACTCGACAGTCTATGGCTACACCTTC.

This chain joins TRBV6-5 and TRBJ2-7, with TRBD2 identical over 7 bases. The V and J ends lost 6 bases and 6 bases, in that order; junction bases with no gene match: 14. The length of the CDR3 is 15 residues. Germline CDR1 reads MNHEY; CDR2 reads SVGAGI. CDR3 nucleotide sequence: TGTGCCAGCAGCCAAGGGCGGGGGATAGGGTCCGAGCAGTACTTC. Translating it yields CASSQGRGIGSEQYF.

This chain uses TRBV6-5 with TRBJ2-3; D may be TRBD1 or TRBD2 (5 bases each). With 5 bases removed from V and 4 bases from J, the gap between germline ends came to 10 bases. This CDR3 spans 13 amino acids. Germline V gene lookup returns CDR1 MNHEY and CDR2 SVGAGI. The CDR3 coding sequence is TGTGCCAGCAGTGGACTGGGGGCAGATACGCAGTATTTT. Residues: CASSGLGADTQYF.

CDR3 DNA: TGTGCCACCAGCCCGGGGGTCAATCAGCCCCAGCATTTT. It yields the protein CATSPGVNQPQHF. The V call is TRBV15, the J call TRBJ1-5; D is possibly TRBD1 (5 bases). The CDR3 is made up of 13 amino acids. The V end lost 5 bases, the J end lost 3 bases, and 8 bases lay between the germline ends. Germline V gene data show CDR1 as LNHNV and CDR2 as YYDKDF (reference sequence).

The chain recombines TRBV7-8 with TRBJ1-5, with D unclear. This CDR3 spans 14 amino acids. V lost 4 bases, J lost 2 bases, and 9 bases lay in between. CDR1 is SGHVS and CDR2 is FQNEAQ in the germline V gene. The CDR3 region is CASSWTDGNQPQHF. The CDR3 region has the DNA TGTGCCAGCAGCTGGACGGACGGCAATCAGCCCCAGCATTTT.